This T cell receptor (beta chain) was identified in a study of patients and donors after allogeneic stem cell transplantation. This CDR3 region has 16 residues. V shed 1 base and J 5 bases; nucleotides not matched to a gene: 9. The germline V gene encodes CDR1 MDHEN and CDR2 SYDVKM. Via MiXCR, TCRdb re-called the RT-PCR reads, giving one row per CDR3 protein. This sample has 98,000 or so distinct CDR3 sequences, with approximately 40% found just once. The sequencing input was blood, either unsorted or a sorted T cell fraction (not recorded which). The chain has TRBV28 and TRBJ2-5; TRBD1 matches at 8 bases. This sequence originates from a human donor who was either an allogeneic HSCT recipient or a stem cell or donor lymphocyte infusion donor (not recorded which). It is not recorded whose cells these are; they may come from a transplant donor. CDR3 DNA: TGTGCCAGCAGTTTATCCCCGTCAGGGGGCATCGAGACCCAGTACTTC. Protein: CASSLSPSGGIETQYF.